The 19 T cell receptor beta chains given below trace back to one sample, sequenced in a study of cytomegalovirus exposure and HLA in healthy donors (dated by TCRdb to about 2017). To prepare the library, the immunoSEQ multiplex PCR assay was applied. A mixture of 60 forward primers for TCR Vbeta segments and 13 reverse primers for TCR Jbeta segments was used in the multiplex PCR. The immuneACCESS repertoire file appears here via TCRdb, limited to in-frame rearrangements. These files lack a portion of the clones; in checked studies, under half of the deficit traces to unresolved V genes, and the cause of the others is not known. For this sample there are tens of thousands of clones; approximately 80% appear just once. The top ten hold about 19% of the sample. Sequencing input: PBMCs. The receptors derive from a man in his 70s in good health and CMV-seropositive.

Points on this clone: At one boundary the junction diverges from the germline segment, which might be a read error. The chain joins TRBV7-7 to TRBJ2-5; a possible D gene is TRBD2 (5 bases). CDR1 is SSHAT, CDR2 FNYEAQ, per germline (reference sequence). The CDR3 covers 13 residues. The CDR3 here is CASSSDYQETQYF. As DNA, the CDR3 is TGTGCTAGCAGCTCGGACTACCAAGAGACCCAGTACTTC.

The genes are TRBV30 and TRBJ1-2, with TRBD1 as a possible D gene (6 bases). CDR1 is GTSNPN and CDR2 is SVGIG in the germline V gene (reference sequence). The CDR3 spans 14 residues. V lost 4 bases to trimming and J lost 2 bases, with 14 bases between them. CDR3: CAWIGGGLNYGYTF. CDR3 in DNA: TGTGCCTGGATTGGGGGGGGCTTGAACTATGGCTACACCTTC. Based on the CDR3 plus reference TRBV30 and TRBJ1-2, the full variable domain is SQTIHQWPATLVQPVGSPLSLECTVEGTSNPNLYWYRQAAGRGLQLLFYSVGIGQISSEVPQNLSASRPQDRQFILSSKKLLLSDSGFYLCAWIGGGLNYGYTFGSGTRLTVV.

This clone was detected once. The chain couples TRBV9 to TRBJ1-2; no firm D call. V was shortened by 4 bases and J by 3 bases, with 13 bases between the two germline ends. Germline lookup yields CDR1 SGDLS and CDR2 YYNGEE. The CDR3 extends over 14 amino acids. The CDR3 here is CASSPSPQYYGYTF. The DNA for the CDR3 is TGTGCCAGCAGCCCGAGCCCTCAATACTATGGCTACACCTTC. Looking up the rest from reference TRBV9 and TRBJ1-2 gives the full variable domain: DSGVTQTPKHLITATGQRVTLRCSPRSGDLSVYWYQQSLDQGLQFLIQYYNGEERAKGNILERFSAQQFPDLHSELNLSSLELGDSALYFCASSPSPQYYGYTFGSGTRLTVV.

The chain couples TRBV27 to TRBJ2-7; 7 bases are shared with TRBD2. V shed 3 bases and J 6 bases; nucleotides not matched to a gene: 5. The CDR3 has 13 residues. CDR1 is MNHEY and CDR2 is SMNVEV in the germline V gene (reference sequence). The CDR3, as DNA: TGTGCCAGCAGTTTGGGAGGGTTAGGCGAGCAGTACTTC. Its translation is CASSLGGLGEQYF.

The CDR3 region has the DNA TGCGCCAGCAGCCAAGGTGAAGCACCCACAGATACGCAGTATTTT. Protein: CASSQGEAPTDTQYF. The V and J genes are TRBV4-1 and TRBJ2-3; no firm D call. V dropped 1 base and J dropped 2 bases, with 10 bases sitting between them. In germline, CDR1 is MGHRA, CDR2 YSYEKL. The CDR3 totals 15 residues.

The V gene is TRBV6-5, the J gene TRBJ1-1; possibly TRBD1 for D (5 bases). The CDR3 totals 14 residues. The germline gives CDR1 MNHEY, CDR2 SVGAGI. V shed 4 bases and J shed 5 bases, with 14 bases lying between them. CDR3 in amino acids: CASSSPRRGTEAFF. The CDR3 region has the DNA TGTGCCAGCAGTTCCCCCCGCCGGGGGACTGAAGCTTTCTTT.

There are a few counts of this clone. J is TRBJ1-5 and V is TRBV18, with TRBD1 matching over 12 bases. The CDR3 covers 14 residues. Germline trimming cut 6 bases from V and 5 bases from J; bases unmatched to any gene: 2. Germline CDR1 KGHSH, CDR2 LQKENI. CDR3 loop: CASSGTGGDQPQHF. In DNA, the CDR3 is TGTGCCAGCTCGGGGACAGGGGGCGATCAGCCCCAGCATTTT.

The sample holds a few counts of this clone. The chain has TRBV6-1 and TRBJ1-4; no reliable D call. Germline values: CDR1 MNHNS, CDR2 SASEGT. The CDR3 has 13 residues. V lost 8 bases and J lost 5, with 12 bases in between. CDR3 bases: TGTGCCAGCGGACTTTGGAACAATGAAAAACTGTTTTTT. Encoded protein: CASGLWNNEKLFF.

The rearrangement links TRBV28 to TRBJ2-7; 7 bases fit TRBD1. The CDR3 is made up of 14 amino acids. With V trimmed by 8 bases and J by 2 bases, 9 bases remained unmatched. Germline V CDR1 and CDR2: MDHEN, SYDVKM. CDR3 sequence (DNA): TGTGCCAGCTCGACAGGGAACTTCCCCTACGAGCAGTACTTC. Protein sequence: CASSTGNFPYEQYF.

This chain connects TRBV7-2 to TRBJ2-7; D not resolved. Germline lookup yields CDR1 SGHTA and CDR2 FQGNSA. The CDR3 contains 13 residues. Trimming took 5 bases from V and 5 from J, leaving 13 bases between them. The CDR3 here is CASSRTVRHEQYF. The CDR3 region has the DNA TGTGCCAGCAGCCGAACTGTGCGCCACGAGCAGTACTTC. The full variable domain, completed using reference TRBV7-2 and TRBJ2-7, is GAGVSQSPSNKVTEKGKDVELRCDPISGHTALYWYRQSLGQGLEFLIYFQGNSAPDKSGLPSDRFSAERTGGSVSTLTIQRTQQEDSAVYLCASSRTVRHEQYFGPGTRLTVT.

This clone turned up a few times. The chain joins TRBV20-1 to TRBJ2-5; D is undetermined. CDR1 and CDR2 from the germline V gene are DFQATT and SNEGSKA (reference sequence). CDR3 length: 10 residues. With 6 bases removed from V and 3 bases from J, the gap between germline ends came to 5 bases. DNA of the CDR3: TGCAGTGCAGTAGAAGAGACCCAGTACTTC. This translates into CSAVEETQYF.

The chain links TRBV2 to TRBJ1-1; D might be TRBD1 (6 bases). Germline V gives CDR1 SNHLY, CDR2 FYNNEI. There are 14 residues in the CDR3. V shed 5 bases and J shed 1 base, with 11 bases lying between them. CDR3 in DNA: TGTGCCAGCAGTTACAGACAGGAGAACACTGAAGCTTTCTTT. Amino acid sequence: CASSYRQENTEAFF.

The sample holds a few counts of this clone. The V gene is TRBV12-5, the J gene TRBJ2-7, with unresolved D. The V end was cut by 2 bases, the J end by 0 bases, with 14 bases between. The CDR3 covers 16 residues. CDR1 and CDR2 (germline): LGHNT, FRNRAP. CDR3 protein: CASGLRVGPLSYEQYF. CDR3 nucleotides: TGTGCTAGTGGTTTGCGGGTGGGTCCCCTCTCCTACGAGCAGTACTTC. Based on the CDR3 plus reference TRBV12-5 and TRBJ2-7, the full variable domain is DARVTQTPRHKVTEMGQEVTMRCQPILGHNTVFWYRQTMMQGLELLAYFRNRAPLDDSGMPKDRFSAEMPDATLATLKIQPSEPRDSAVYFCASGLRVGPLSYEQYFGPGTRLTVT.

The V and J genes are TRBV7-9 and TRBJ2-7; a possible D gene is TRBD2 (7 bases). CDR1 and CDR2 from the germline V gene are SEHNR and FQNEAQ (reference sequence). This CDR3 spans 14 amino acids. Trimming took off 8 bases at V and 3 bases at J, with 17 bases between the two ends. CDR3 in DNA: TGTGCCAGCTCAGGGAGGGGGTTTCACTACGAGCAGTACTTC. This encodes CASSGRGFHYEQYF.

This chain uses TRBV29-1 with TRBJ2-2; no clear D. V dropped 7 bases and J dropped 1 base, with 10 bases sitting between them. This CDR3 region has 13 residues. Germline V lookup: CDR1 SQVTM, CDR2 ANQGSEA. CDR3 DNA: TGCAGCGCATTTTCACTGAACACCGGGGAGCTGTTTTTT. Translating gives CSAFSLNTGELFF.

The rearrangement uses TRBV7-9 and TRBJ2-7; TRBD1 is a possible D gene (6 bases). Trimming took off 1 base at V and 2 bases at J, with 15 bases between the two ends. The CDR3 has 16 amino acids. Looked up from germline, CDR1 is SEHNR and CDR2 is FQNEAQ (reference sequence). DNA of the CDR3: TGTGCCAGCAGCTTAGTTCCCGACAGGCCAACCTACGAGCAGTACTTC. Protein product: CASSLVPDRPTYEQYF.

The chain couples TRBV5-1 to TRBJ1-6, with TRBD1 as a possible D gene (6 bases). Trimming took 4 bases from V and 9 from J, leaving 11 bases between them. The CDR3 consists of 13 residues. Germline V lookup: CDR1 SGHRS, CDR2 YFSETQ. CDR3 amino acids: CASSPDRSSPLHF. The CDR3 region has the DNA TGCGCCAGCAGCCCGGACAGAAGTTCACCCCTCCACTTT.

The V call is TRBV6-6, the J call TRBJ2-4; 12 bases fit TRBD1. This CDR3 spans 15 amino acids. Germline CDR1 reads MNHNY; CDR2 reads SVGAGI (reference sequence). V lost 6 bases, J lost 7 bases, and 7 bases stayed unmatched. In DNA, the CDR3 is TGTGCCAGCAGACCGGGACAGGGGGCGCGGAACATTCAGTACTTC. Translation: CASRPGQGARNIQYF.

The chain recombines TRBV9 with TRBJ2-1; D is uncertain. CDR1 SGDLS and CDR2 YYNGEE come from the germline V gene. This CDR3 has 14 amino acids. V gave up 1 base and J gave up 8 bases, with 13 bases separating them. The CDR3 loop is CASSVSSRLDEQFF. For the CDR3, the DNA is TGTGCCAGCAGCGTAAGCTCGCGATTGGATGAGCAGTTCTTC.